These 25 T cell receptor beta chains were sequenced from one sample in a study of blood T cells in healthy people across ages. A second 7 to 11 cycle PCR used barcoded and J-beta primers. TCRdb passed the 5' RACE reads through MiXCR, listing each CDR3 protein once. Of 650,000 to 1,000,000 distinct CDR3 sequences in the sample, 46% were seen once. The sequenced sample consisted of blood. All receptors come from an elderly man in good health.

The genes are TRBV20-1 and TRBJ2-6; maybe TRBD1 (5 bases). Germline CDR1 is DFQATT and CDR2 is SNEGSKA (reference sequence). The CDR3 consists of 15 residues. Trimming stripped 5 bases from V and 0 bases from J, with 11 bases between. DNA of the CDR3: TGCAGTGCTCTTACAGGTGCCTCTGGGGCCAACGTCCTGACTTTC. As protein: CSALTGASGANVLTF.

The chain employs TRBV27 and TRBJ2-7; D possibly corresponds to TRBD2 (6 bases). CDR3 length equals 16 residues. V gave up 4 bases and J gave up 3 bases, with 19 bases separating them. Germline CDR1 MNHEY, CDR2 SMNVEV (reference sequence). DNA for the CDR3: TGTGCCAGCAGTTCCCCTTCAGGCGGGGAGGTCTACGAGCAGTACTTC. Residues: CASSSPSGGEVYEQYF.

The chain recombines TRBV27 with TRBJ2-2, with D hard to call. Germline loops: CDR1 MNHEY, CDR2 SMNVEV (reference sequence). There are 13 residues in the CDR3. Trimming left V 3 bases short and J 5 bases short, with 7 bases between. CDR3 coding DNA: TGTGCCAGCAGTTTCTCGTGGACCGGGGAGCTGTTTTTT. This sequence encodes CASSFSWTGELFF.

This chain joins TRBV20-1 and TRBJ1-5; D perhaps matches TRBD1 (5 bases). Trimming shortened V by 6 bases and J by 7 bases, and 13 bases separated the two germline ends. CDR1 DFQATT and CDR2 SNEGSKA come from the germline V gene (reference sequence). The CDR3 extends over 12 amino acids. CDR3 nucleotides: TGCAGTGCGAGCAGGGTGCGGCAGCCCCAGCATTTT. It codes for CSASRVRQPQHF.

A few counts support this clonotype. The chain uses TRBV28 and TRBJ2-7; TRBD2 matches 9 bases. The CDR3 spans 16 residues. J was trimmed by 3 bases and V by 5 bases; bases with no gene match: 11. Germline values: CDR1 MDHEN, CDR2 SYDVKM. CDR3 residues: CASSTYAGLAIYEQYF. The CDR3 DNA reads as TGTGCCAGCAGTACGTACGCGGGACTAGCAATCTACGAGCAGTACTTC.

In regard to this clonotype: A read error may be the cause here, since a much bigger clone is one base away. V usage is TRBV24-1 and J usage is TRBJ2-3; D not certain. The CDR3 runs 15 residues. Germline V CDR1 and CDR2: KGHDR, SFDVKD. The DNA of the CDR3 is TGTGCCACCAGTGATGCCTTAGGGTTCACAGATTCGCAGTATTTT. It yields the protein CATSDALGFTDSQYF.

This clonotype showed up many times. The chain joins TRBV6-1 to TRBJ2-1; unclear D gene. The CDR3 is 14 amino acids. Germline V gene data show CDR1 as MNHNS and CDR2 as SASEGT. Trimming took 0 bases from V and 1 from J, leaving 4 bases between them. CDR3 sequence reads: CASSEAGSYNEQFF. DNA for the CDR3: TGTGCCAGCAGTGAAGCGGGATCCTACAATGAGCAGTTCTTC.

Comments on this clonotype: This may be a read error, as it is one base from a much larger clone. This chain connects TRBV7-2 to TRBJ2-5; 8 nucleotides agree with TRBD1. The trim removed 1 base at V and 5 bases at J, leaving 9 bases unmatched. The CDR3 runs 16 residues. Germline CDR1 reads SGHTA; CDR2 reads FQGNSA. The CDR3 bases are TGTACCAGCAGCTTAGTTGGTCAGGGGGCGAGGGAGACCCAGTACTTC. Translated: CTSSLVGQGARETQYF.

Only a few counts were recorded for this clonotype. The chain recombines TRBV5-1 with TRBJ2-7; 12 positions agree with TRBD2. CDR3 length: 19 residues. Germline-derived CDR1 and CDR2 are SGHRS and YFSETQ. Trimming took 5 bases from V and 0 from J; bases not matched to a gene: 15. This CDR3 reads CASRRDHRGLAGSSYEQYF. In DNA, the CDR3 is TGCGCCAGCAGACGCGACCACCGTGGACTAGCGGGAAGCTCCTACGAGCAGTACTTC.

V and J are TRBV10-1 and TRBJ2-5; 8 positions match TRBD2. V lost 0 bases, J lost 11 bases, and 11 bases stayed unmatched. CDR1 and CDR2 (germline): WNHNN, SYGVQD (reference sequence). The CDR3 loop spans 15 amino acids. In DNA, the CDR3 is TGCGCCAGCAGTGAGTCCGGCGGGGGGCCGAGGGAGCAGTACTTC. Protein sequence: CASSESGGGPREQYF.

This chain joins TRBV20-1 and TRBJ2-3; the match to TRBD1 covers 9 bases. This CDR3 comprises 15 residues. Germline trimming cut 0 bases from V and 2 bases from J; bases unmatched to any gene: 3. Germline CDR1 reads DFQATT; CDR2 reads SNEGSKA (reference sequence). The CDR3 sequence is CSARETGGYTDTQYF. The CDR3 DNA reads as TGCAGTGCTAGAGAGACAGGGGGATACACAGATACGCAGTATTTT.

The chain links TRBV6-6 to TRBJ2-1, with 9 bases that match TRBD2. The V and J ends lost 7 bases and 7 bases, in that order; junction bases with no gene match: 11. Per the germline V gene, CDR1 is MNHNY and CDR2 is SVGAGI (reference sequence). CDR3 length equals 15 residues. Here the CDR3 reads CASTYWRGGLNEQFF. The CDR3 DNA sequence: TGTGCCAGCACCTACTGGCGGGGGGGTTTAAATGAGCAGTTCTTC.

This chain uses TRBV12-3 or TRBV12-4 with TRBJ2-7; D is ambiguous. V lost 3 bases to trimming and J lost 3 bases, with 9 bases between them. The CDR3 contains 13 residues. The chain's CDR3 is CASSFAESYEQYF. The CDR3 nucleotides read TGTGCCAGCAGTTTTGCGGAGAGCTACGAGCAGTACTTC.

This clonotype was found many times. In DNA form, the CDR3 reads TGCAGCGTTGAAGAGGGCGGGGATGAGCAGTTCTTC. It encodes CSVEEGGDEQFF. This sequence joins TRBV29-1 and TRBJ2-1, with D tentatively TRBD2 (6 bases). Germline V gene lookup returns CDR1 SQVTM and CDR2 ANQGSEA. Trimming removed 0 bases from V and 8 bases from J, with 8 bases in between. CDR3 length equals 12 residues.

V and J are TRBV9 and TRBJ2-7; D tentatively fits TRBD1 or TRBD2 (6 bases each). The germline CDR1 and CDR2 sequences are SGDLS and YYNGEE. The CDR3 spans 13 residues. V was trimmed by 3 bases and J by 6 bases, leaving 13 bases between them. CDR3 DNA sequence: TGTGCCAGCAGCGAGGGGGACTCGGGCGAGCAGTACTTC. Its protein is CASSEGDSGEQYF.

V gene TRBV4-1 combines with J gene TRBJ2-7; 8 positions match TRBD1. The germline CDR1 and CDR2 sequences are MGHRA and YSYEKL. V was pared by 2 bases and J by 0 bases, with 6 bases of the junction left unmatched. The CDR3 loop spans 16 amino acids. The CDR3 loop reads CASSQLRTGNSYEQYF. Written as DNA, the CDR3 is TGCGCCAGCAGCCAACTTCGGACAGGGAACTCCTACGAGCAGTACTTC.

The chain couples TRBV5-1 to TRBJ2-2; tentative D call: TRBD2 (6 bases). Germline V gene data show CDR1 as SGHRS and CDR2 as YFSETQ. Trimming took off 3 bases at V and 1 base at J, with 13 bases between the two ends. The CDR3 covers 16 residues. CDR3 residues: CASSWGTHQNTGELFF. The CDR3 nucleotides read TGCGCCAGCAGCTGGGGGACTCACCAGAACACCGGGGAGCTGTTTTTT.

With regard to this clonotype: A much more abundant neighbour one base away suggests this may be a read error. This chain connects TRBV7-2 to TRBJ2-5; D is uncertain. V gave up 1 base and J gave up 11 bases, with 17 bases separating them. The CDR3 totals 14 residues. CDR1 SGHTA and CDR2 FQGNSA come from the germline V gene. The CDR3: CASSLESTYNEQYF. The CDR3 region has the DNA TGTGCCAGCAGCTTAGAGTCAACCTACAATGAGCAGTACTTC. Looking up the rest from reference TRBV7-2 and TRBJ2-5 gives the full variable domain: GAGVSQSPSNKVTEKGKDVELRCDPISGHTALYWYRQSLGQGLEFLIYFQGNSAPDKSGLPSDRFSAERTGGSVSTLTIQRTQQEDSAVYLCASSLESTYNEQYFGPGTRLLVL.

This sequence joins TRBV7-2 and TRBJ2-1, with 8 bases identical to TRBD2. The CDR3 consists of 15 residues. The V gene's germline CDR1 is SGHTA and CDR2 FQGNSA. V lost 5 bases to trimming and J lost 2 bases; unmatched junction nucleotides: 5. The CDR3 reads CASSPGLGPYNEQFF. For the CDR3, the DNA is TGTGCCAGCAGCCCGGGACTAGGGCCCTACAATGAGCAGTTCTTC.

The chain recombines TRBV5-1 with TRBJ2-1; TRBD1 matches at 8 bases. Germline lookup yields CDR1 SGHRS and CDR2 YFSETQ. The V and J ends lost 2 bases and 6 bases, in that order; junction bases with no gene match: 1. This CDR3 has 13 residues. The CDR3 DNA is TGCGCCAGCAGCTTCACAGGGGGCAATGAGCAGTTCTTC. This translates into CASSFTGGNEQFF.

V gene TRBV27 combines with J gene TRBJ2-5; D tentatively fits TRBD1 or TRBD2 (5 bases each). Trimming cost V 1 base and J 5 bases, with 17 bases left between them. CDR1 and CDR2 from the germline V gene are MNHEY and SMNVEV (reference sequence). The CDR3 has 16 amino acids. The CDR3 protein is CASSLWDGQGSETQYF. The CDR3 nucleotides are TGTGCCAGCAGTTTATGGGACGGGCAGGGTTCGGAGACCCAGTACTTC.

The chain couples TRBV6-2 or TRBV6-3 to TRBJ2-7; D ambiguous. Germline CDR1 reads MNHEY; CDR2 reads SVGEGT. Trimming stripped 5 bases from V and 2 bases from J, with 10 bases between. The CDR3 extends over 13 amino acids. This chain's CDR3 is CASSAPSTYEQYF. The CDR3 DNA follows: TGTGCCAGCAGTGCACCTTCGACCTACGAGCAGTACTTC.

This sequence joins TRBV12-3 or TRBV12-4 and TRBJ1-6; D is undetermined. Trimming pared 2 bases from V and 9 bases from J, leaving 8 bases between. The length of the CDR3 is 13 residues. The CDR3 spells CASSLNEVSPLHF. The CDR3 nucleotides read TGTGCCAGCAGTTTAAATGAGGTTTCACCCCTCCACTTT.

Concerning this clonotype: At one boundary the junction diverges from the germline segment, which might be a read error. The V gene is TRBV20-1, the J gene TRBJ2-3; D might be TRBD1 (6 bases). The CDR3 is 14 residues long. CDR1 and CDR2 from the germline V gene are DFQATT and SNEGSKA (reference sequence). The CDR3 DNA reads TGCATTGCTAGACAGGACTTTAACACAGATACGCAGTATTTT. Encoded protein: CIARQDFNTDTQYF.

V usage is TRBV5-1 and J usage is TRBJ2-1; TRBD2 aligns across 7 bases. V was clipped by 3 bases and J by 3 bases; unmatched bases: 6. Germline assignment: CDR1 SGHRS and CDR2 YFSETQ. The CDR3 is 15 residues long. CDR3 region: CASSSGGSLYNEQFF. CDR3 nucleotides: TGCGCCAGCAGCTCCGGCGGGAGCCTCTACAATGAGCAGTTCTTC.